Shown below are 13 T cell receptor beta chains from a single sample sequenced in a study of early T cells in non-severe SARS-CoV-2 infection. Each CDR3 protein is one row after TCRdb ran MiXCR on the 5' RACE reads. The data hold roughly 50,000 distinct CDR3 sequences, with roughly 7.6% observed a single time. The specimen was whole blood, collected at baseline. The receptors stem from an adult who was a healthcare worker with PCR-confirmed SARS-CoV-2 infection or an uninfected control (not recorded which).

This clonotype appeared many times. V gene TRBV28 combines with J gene TRBJ1-5; 10 bases are a match to TRBD1. The CDR3 runs to 16 residues. The junction had 11 bases not matched to a gene; V was cut back by 6 bases and J by 6 bases. Germline assignment: CDR1 MDHEN and CDR2 SYDVKM. CDR3 coding DNA: TGTGCCAGCAGGTTCGGGGACAGGGGTAGAAGTCAGCCCCAGCATTTT. Its translation is CASRFGDRGRSQPQHF.

This clonotype has ten or more counts. The rearrangement links TRBV29-1 to TRBJ2-7; TRBD2 might be the D (6 bases). V lost 6 bases and J lost 6, with 18 bases in between. This CDR3 comprises 13 residues. Germline CDR1 and CDR2: SQVTM and ANQGSEA. The CDR3, as DNA: TGCAGCGTAGGCGCGGGACTCCGAGGCGAGCAGTACTTC. This translates into CSVGAGLRGEQYF.

This clonotype was observed at least ten times. The chain uses TRBV29-1 and TRBJ2-7; D unresolved. Trimming removed 7 bases from V and 3 bases from J, with 10 bases in between. Germline V gene sequence: CDR1 SQVTM, CDR2 ANQGSEA. CDR3 size: 11 residues. Here the CDR3 DNA reads TGCAGCGGCCGGATCGGCTACGAGCAGTACTTC. Protein: CSGRIGYEQYF.

Ten or more counts support this clonotype. The rearrangement links TRBV7-8 to TRBJ1-1; the D is unclear. V lost 2 bases to trimming and J lost 0 bases, with 4 bases between them. The germline V gene has CDR1 SGHVS and CDR2 FQNEAQ. The CDR3 covers 13 residues. The CDR3 loop reads CASSLNVNTEAFF. Written as DNA, the CDR3 is TGTGCCAGCAGCTTAAACGTGAACACTGAAGCTTTCTTT.

This chain links TRBV3-1 with TRBJ2-1; possibly TRBD1 or TRBD2 for D (5 bases each). The CDR3 covers 12 residues. V lost 1 base and J lost 10, with 8 bases in between. Germline V gives CDR1 LGHDT, CDR2 YNNKEL (reference sequence). DNA for the CDR3: TGTGCCAGCAGCCAAGTTGAGGGGGAGCAGTTCTTC. It codes for CASSQVEGEQFF.

This clonotype was detected many times. CDR3 sequence reads: CSATLSAGNYGYTF. For the CDR3, the DNA is TGCAGTGCTACCCTCAGCGCCGGAAACTATGGCTACACCTTC. The V and J genes are TRBV20-1 and TRBJ1-2; D not certain. The germline V gene encodes CDR1 DFQATT and CDR2 SNEGSKA (reference sequence). This CDR3 has 14 amino acids. Trimming cost V 4 bases and J 2 bases, with 14 bases left between them.

The chain recombines TRBV7-8 with TRBJ2-1; 8 positions agree with TRBD2. The germline CDR1 and CDR2 sequences are SGHVS and FQNEAQ. This CDR3 is built from 15 residues. After removal of 4 bases from V and 1 base from J, the junction contained 3 bases not matched to a gene. This CDR3 is CASSSSGLSYNEQFF. DNA of the CDR3: TGTGCCAGCAGCTCTAGCGGGTTATCCTACAATGAGCAGTTCTTC.

The sample holds many counts of this clonotype. V and J are TRBV7-9 and TRBJ2-7; D remains ambiguous. Trimming removed 5 bases from V and 3 bases from J, with 8 bases in between. Germline-derived CDR1 and CDR2 are SEHNR and FQNEAQ (reference sequence). This CDR3 has 12 residues. The CDR3 DNA reads as TGTGCCAGCAGCCCAGATTTCTACGAGCAGTACTTC. Translation: CASSPDFYEQYF.

The V call is TRBV5-1, the J call TRBJ1-4; possible D gene TRBD1, 5 bases. Germline V gene sequence: CDR1 SGHRS, CDR2 YFSETQ. The CDR3 runs 14 residues. The V and J ends lost 5 bases and 5 bases respectively, with 13 bases between them. The CDR3 nucleotides are TGCGCCAGCAGTCTCGCGGGACTAAATGAAAAACTGTTTTTT. Translated: CASSLAGLNEKLFF.

The rearrangement links TRBV30 to TRBJ2-3; possible D gene TRBD2, 6 bases. The CDR3 has 13 amino acids. Trimming took off 4 bases at V and 6 bases at J, with 14 bases between the two ends. From germline, CDR1 is GTSNPN and CDR2 SVGIG (reference sequence). The CDR3 nucleotides are TGTGCCTGGAATGGAGGGCCGGGGGATACGCAGTATTTT. It codes for CAWNGGPGDTQYF.

V and J are TRBV20-1 and TRBJ2-3; 13 bases match TRBD2. The germline CDR1 and CDR2 sequences are DFQATT and SNEGSKA (reference sequence). J was trimmed by 7 bases and V by 0 bases; bases with no gene match: 4. This CDR3 comprises 15 residues. CDR3 bases: TGCAGTGCTAGAGAGACTAGCGGGAGGTCAAATACGCAGTATTTT. This sequence encodes CSARETSGRSNTQYF.

A few counts support this clonotype. The gene calls are TRBV7-6 and TRBJ1-2, with 8 bases lining up with TRBD1. The CDR3 has 15 amino acids. The germline CDR1 and CDR2 sequences are SGHVS and FNYEAQ. The junction had 12 bases not matched to a gene; V was cut back by 6 bases and J by 6 bases. CDR3 sequence reads: CASRSRPGGADGYTF. CDR3 nucleotide sequence: TGTGCCAGCAGGTCGAGGCCAGGGGGCGCGGATGGCTACACCTTC.

J is TRBJ2-5 and V is TRBV27; D not certain. CDR1 is MNHEY, CDR2 SMNVEV, per germline (reference sequence). The CDR3 runs to 13 residues. The V and J ends lost 7 bases and 7 bases respectively, with 16 bases between them. CDR3 in amino acids: CASIPGGPGTQYF. The CDR3 region has the DNA TGTGCCAGCATACCTGGCGGCCCCGGGACCCAGTACTTC.